The 14 T cell receptor beta chains below all came from one sample that was sequenced in a study of cytomegalovirus exposure and HLA in healthy donors. PCR involved 60 Vbeta and 13 Jbeta primers. Profiling relied on immunoSEQ multiplex PCR, and the TCRdb table lists in-frame clones only, not all of them. The sample yields over 55,000 clones, around four fifths seen once. The sequencing input was PBMCs. All receptors derive from a woman aged 25 to 45 in good health and CMV-seronegative.

This clone has a handful of counts. The V call is TRBV5-1, the J call TRBJ2-7, with D perhaps TRBD1 (6 bases). The CDR3 consists of 15 residues. V was shortened by 1 base and J by 0 bases, with 11 bases between the two germline ends. Germline CDR1 and CDR2: SGHRS and YFSETQ. CDR3 nucleotide sequence: TGCGCCAGCAGCTTGACATGGGACATCTCCTACGAGCAGTACTTC. Amino acid sequence: CASSLTWDISYEQYF.

This clone was recorded only once. V and J are TRBV7-6 and TRBJ2-3; 8 bases are a match to TRBD2. CDR1 and CDR2 from the germline V gene are SGHVS and FNYEAQ. J gave up 3 bases and V 0 bases, and 2 bases lay outside the gene matches. This CDR3 comprises 15 residues. This CDR3 is CASSLAQRETDTQYF. The CDR3 region has the DNA TGTGCCAGCAGCTTAGCCCAGCGGGAGACAGATACGCAGTATTTT.

This rearrangement joins TRBV2 to TRBJ1-5, with 7 bases lining up with TRBD1. The CDR3 consists of 14 residues. Germline V gene data show CDR1 as SNHLY and CDR2 as FYNNEI. After removal of 7 bases from V and 7 bases from J, the junction contained 10 bases not matched to a gene. In nucleotides, the CDR3 is TGTGCCAGCACCTACGTCAGGGGGAACCAGCCCCAGCATTTT. It is translated as CASTYVRGNQPQHF.

The V and J genes are TRBV21-1 and TRBJ1-1; the D call of TRBD1 is as the table states it, not checked on the DNA. TRBV21-1 is given as a pseudogene. This CDR3 region has 16 residues. In nucleotides, the CDR3 is TGTGCCAGCAAGGAGGGGGACAGGCGGGTTGTCTCTGAAGCTTTCTTT. It is translated as CASKEGDRRVVSEAFF.

The J gene is TRBJ1-4, the V gene TRBV27; D is perhaps TRBD1 (5 bases). The germline V and J ends were trimmed by 6 bases and 8 bases, with 13 bases remaining between them. Germline CDR1 reads MNHEY; CDR2 reads SMNVEV (reference sequence). This CDR3 contains 13 residues. This CDR3 is CASSFRVGEKLFF. For the CDR3, the DNA is TGTGCCAGCAGCTTCAGGGTTGGAGAAAAACTGTTTTTT.

This clone was detected only a few times. This chain connects TRBV7-9 to TRBJ1-1, with D unclear. The CDR3 consists of 14 residues. V was clipped by 0 bases and J by 5 bases, with 10 bases between them. Germline V CDR1 and CDR2: SEHNR, FQNEAQ (reference sequence). The CDR3 DNA sequence: TGTGCCAGCAGCTTAGCCGGGGATGGGACTGAAGCTTTCTTT. Translation: CASSLAGDGTEAFF.

This clone was seen a few times. The rearrangement uses TRBV6-5 and TRBJ1-5, with 11 nucleotides matching TRBD1. V lost 6 bases, J lost 4 bases, and 5 bases stayed unmatched. The CDR3 has 15 amino acids. Germline CDR1 reads MNHEY; CDR2 reads SVGAGI. The CDR3 here is CASRPGTGGNQPQHF. CDR3 sequence (DNA): TGTGCCAGCAGGCCCGGGACAGGGGGGAATCAGCCCCAGCATTTT.

This clone appeared a few times. This rearrangement joins TRBV29-1 to TRBJ1-1, with 7 nucleotides matching TRBD1. J gave up 4 bases and V 5 bases, and 7 bases lay outside the gene matches. The CDR3 spans 13 residues. Germline CDR1 and CDR2: SQVTM and ANQGSEA. CDR3 protein: CSVTETGSTEAFF. In nucleotides, the CDR3 is TGCAGCGTTACAGAGACAGGGAGCACTGAAGCTTTCTTT.

The rearrangement joins TRBV2 to TRBJ2-3; TRBD2 aligns across 10 bases. Germline CDR1 reads SNHLY; CDR2 reads FYNNEI. The CDR3 runs to 20 residues. V was clipped by 9 bases and J by 1 base; unmatched bases: 22. The CDR3 loop reads CARKLAGWPSEKWGTDTQYF. In DNA form, the CDR3 reads TGTGCCAGGAAACTAGCGGGATGGCCCTCGGAGAAGTGGGGCACAGATACGCAGTATTTT.

The chain links TRBV5-1 to TRBJ2-1; 9 nucleotides line up with TRBD1. The CDR3 runs 13 residues. V dropped 4 bases and J dropped 12; count of bases not matched to a gene: 8. Germline assignment: CDR1 SGHRS and CDR2 YFSETQ. This chain's CDR3 is CASSTGQGMVQFF. CDR3 bases: TGCGCCAGCAGCACGGGACAGGGAATGGTGCAGTTCTTC. Variable domain in full (rest from reference TRBV5-1 and TRBJ2-1): KAGVTQTPRYLIKTRGQQVTLSCSPISGHRSVSWYQQTPGQGLQFLFEYFSETQRNKGNFPGRFSGRQFSNSRSEMNVSTLELGDSALYLCASSTGQGMVQFFGPGTRLTVL.

This rearrangement joins TRBV29-1 to TRBJ1-2; D unresolved. The germline V and J ends were trimmed by 3 bases and 5 bases, with 7 bases remaining between them. The germline V gene encodes CDR1 SQVTM and CDR2 ANQGSEA. This CDR3 spans 11 amino acids. In DNA, the CDR3 is TGCAGCGTTGAGAGAGGGTATGGCTACACCTTC. This gives the protein CSVERGYGYTF.

The chain combines TRBV4-1 with TRBJ2-1; 7 positions match TRBD2. Looked up from germline, CDR1 is MGHRA and CDR2 is YSYEKL. Trimming at V came to 0 bases and at J to 4 bases, leaving 6 bases not matched to a gene. The CDR3 loop spans 16 amino acids. This chain's CDR3 is CASSQESSGSYNEQFF. CDR3 coding DNA: TGCGCCAGCAGCCAAGAGTCTAGCGGAAGTTACAATGAGCAGTTCTTC.

The chain links TRBV9 to TRBJ1-1, with no clear D. Germline loops: CDR1 SGDLS, CDR2 YYNGEE. Trimming left V 1 base short and J 7 bases short, with 11 bases between. CDR3 size: 13 residues. The CDR3 region is CASSVRLSGEAFF. The CDR3 DNA is TGTGCCAGCAGCGTAAGACTTTCGGGTGAAGCTTTCTTT.

The V and J genes are TRBV30 and TRBJ1-5, with D maybe TRBD1 (5 bases). With 2 bases removed from V and 9 bases from J, the gap between germline ends came to 17 bases. The CDR3 sequence is 14 residues long. CDR1 is GTSNPN, CDR2 SVGIG, per germline (reference sequence). CDR3 loop: CAWSTSQGFRPQHF. CDR3 nucleotide sequence: TGTGCCTGGAGTACCTCTCAGGGCTTTAGGCCCCAGCATTTT.